The entry below describes one TCR beta chain. This specimen belongs to a study of shared clonotypes between healthy human individuals. The donors were adults (healthy and HIV-negative) with no recent acute infections or vaccinations. CD4+ cells were split into CD45RA+ naive and CD45RA-negative memory subsets. Per the authors' pipeline: Filtering differed because ImmunoSEQ produced junction-only sequences that carried no quality scores. The table came from immunoSEQ multiplex PCR; TCRdb's copy has only in-frame clones and leaves some out. That table furnishes V, J and clone size, whereas the DNA furnished D and trimming. Of about 2.4 million clones in the sample, more than 90% were seen once. The CDR3 is 16 amino acids. V shed 7 bases and J 6 bases; nucleotides not matched to a gene: 15. CDR1 and CDR2 (germline): SNHLY, FYNNEI.

This chain links TRBV2 with TRBJ2-1; 7 nucleotides line up with TRBD2. The sequenced material came from naive CD4+ T cells sorted from blood. The subset: CD45RA+ positively selected. This TCR was sampled from a young man in good health. The CDR3 sequence: CASIRLVAGAPNEQFF. CDR3 nucleotides: TGTGCCAGCATTCGTCTTGTCGCGGGAGCCCCCAATGAGCAGTTCTTC.